Here is one T cell receptor beta chain with its context. This clonotype was seen repeatedly, ten times or more. Its antigen is not yet known. Per-base quality was not reported, and no clone a single base away is much larger than it. These data are taken from a study of T-cell reconstitution after alpha-beta-depleted transplantation in children (dated by TCRdb to the mid-2010s). Concerning the study at large: T-cell immune reconstitution after TCRalphabeta/CD19-depleted allogeneic hematopoietic cell transplantation in children was quantitatively tracked in the study by means of TCR repertoire profiling.

Paper-wide results and their limitations: The apparently early alphabetaT-cell count recovery about two months after transplant was reportedly dependent on only several hundred rapidly expanded clones derived from non-depleted graft cells. In some patients, the high TCRbeta diversity seen at day 60 was put down to recipient T cells and intrathymic progenitors that had survived conditioning. Hyperexpanded clone frequencies declined over subsequent months; after one year, T-cell counts and TCRbeta diversity were mostly attributed to newly produced T cells.

V lost 4 bases and J lost 2 bases; the stretch between them is 8 bases long. The germline V gene sets CDR1 to SQVTM and CDR2 to ANQGSEA. Taken from cysteine to phenylalanine, the CDR3 has 12 residues. The read is trimmed to its CDR3 DNA, 36 bases read in frame from base 1. This specimen's treatment or condition label, interpreted: allogeneic hematopoietic cell transplantation with graft depleted of TCRalphabeta T cells and CD19 B cells. The transplant recipients were children given TCRalphabeta/CD19-depleted allogeneic hematopoietic cell grafts. Library creation used PCR. The sequencer listed for this sample is Illumina HiSeq 2500. To normalize quantification of the TCRbeta repertoire, the TCR libraries were built with molecular barcoding that relied on unique molecular identifiers. TCRdb reanalyzed the raw reads on its own, using fastp at Q25 for trimming and MiXCR for clone calling, and kept in-frame beta chains. All rows with the same CDR3 protein become a single entry with the most common DNA and genes. This sample lists some 150,000 distinct CDR3 sequences; 7.5% to 9% were detected once. In total, the top ten clones hold around 18% of the sample.

The sequencing here drew on PBMCs, mostly from graft donor cells, taken 180 days after TCRalphabeta/CD19-depleted stem cell transplant. This clonotype was sampled from a female patient aged 2-10 years who had a stem cell transplant for congenital amegakaryocytic thrombocytopenia, so the T cells may come from the graft donor. This chain is built from TRBV29-1 and TRBJ2-5, with TRBD2 perhaps the D gene, on 6 matching bases. The CDR3 region: CSVGGVQETQYF. The nucleotide sequence reads as follows: TGCAGCGTTGGCGGGGTTCAAGAGACCCAGTACTTC.